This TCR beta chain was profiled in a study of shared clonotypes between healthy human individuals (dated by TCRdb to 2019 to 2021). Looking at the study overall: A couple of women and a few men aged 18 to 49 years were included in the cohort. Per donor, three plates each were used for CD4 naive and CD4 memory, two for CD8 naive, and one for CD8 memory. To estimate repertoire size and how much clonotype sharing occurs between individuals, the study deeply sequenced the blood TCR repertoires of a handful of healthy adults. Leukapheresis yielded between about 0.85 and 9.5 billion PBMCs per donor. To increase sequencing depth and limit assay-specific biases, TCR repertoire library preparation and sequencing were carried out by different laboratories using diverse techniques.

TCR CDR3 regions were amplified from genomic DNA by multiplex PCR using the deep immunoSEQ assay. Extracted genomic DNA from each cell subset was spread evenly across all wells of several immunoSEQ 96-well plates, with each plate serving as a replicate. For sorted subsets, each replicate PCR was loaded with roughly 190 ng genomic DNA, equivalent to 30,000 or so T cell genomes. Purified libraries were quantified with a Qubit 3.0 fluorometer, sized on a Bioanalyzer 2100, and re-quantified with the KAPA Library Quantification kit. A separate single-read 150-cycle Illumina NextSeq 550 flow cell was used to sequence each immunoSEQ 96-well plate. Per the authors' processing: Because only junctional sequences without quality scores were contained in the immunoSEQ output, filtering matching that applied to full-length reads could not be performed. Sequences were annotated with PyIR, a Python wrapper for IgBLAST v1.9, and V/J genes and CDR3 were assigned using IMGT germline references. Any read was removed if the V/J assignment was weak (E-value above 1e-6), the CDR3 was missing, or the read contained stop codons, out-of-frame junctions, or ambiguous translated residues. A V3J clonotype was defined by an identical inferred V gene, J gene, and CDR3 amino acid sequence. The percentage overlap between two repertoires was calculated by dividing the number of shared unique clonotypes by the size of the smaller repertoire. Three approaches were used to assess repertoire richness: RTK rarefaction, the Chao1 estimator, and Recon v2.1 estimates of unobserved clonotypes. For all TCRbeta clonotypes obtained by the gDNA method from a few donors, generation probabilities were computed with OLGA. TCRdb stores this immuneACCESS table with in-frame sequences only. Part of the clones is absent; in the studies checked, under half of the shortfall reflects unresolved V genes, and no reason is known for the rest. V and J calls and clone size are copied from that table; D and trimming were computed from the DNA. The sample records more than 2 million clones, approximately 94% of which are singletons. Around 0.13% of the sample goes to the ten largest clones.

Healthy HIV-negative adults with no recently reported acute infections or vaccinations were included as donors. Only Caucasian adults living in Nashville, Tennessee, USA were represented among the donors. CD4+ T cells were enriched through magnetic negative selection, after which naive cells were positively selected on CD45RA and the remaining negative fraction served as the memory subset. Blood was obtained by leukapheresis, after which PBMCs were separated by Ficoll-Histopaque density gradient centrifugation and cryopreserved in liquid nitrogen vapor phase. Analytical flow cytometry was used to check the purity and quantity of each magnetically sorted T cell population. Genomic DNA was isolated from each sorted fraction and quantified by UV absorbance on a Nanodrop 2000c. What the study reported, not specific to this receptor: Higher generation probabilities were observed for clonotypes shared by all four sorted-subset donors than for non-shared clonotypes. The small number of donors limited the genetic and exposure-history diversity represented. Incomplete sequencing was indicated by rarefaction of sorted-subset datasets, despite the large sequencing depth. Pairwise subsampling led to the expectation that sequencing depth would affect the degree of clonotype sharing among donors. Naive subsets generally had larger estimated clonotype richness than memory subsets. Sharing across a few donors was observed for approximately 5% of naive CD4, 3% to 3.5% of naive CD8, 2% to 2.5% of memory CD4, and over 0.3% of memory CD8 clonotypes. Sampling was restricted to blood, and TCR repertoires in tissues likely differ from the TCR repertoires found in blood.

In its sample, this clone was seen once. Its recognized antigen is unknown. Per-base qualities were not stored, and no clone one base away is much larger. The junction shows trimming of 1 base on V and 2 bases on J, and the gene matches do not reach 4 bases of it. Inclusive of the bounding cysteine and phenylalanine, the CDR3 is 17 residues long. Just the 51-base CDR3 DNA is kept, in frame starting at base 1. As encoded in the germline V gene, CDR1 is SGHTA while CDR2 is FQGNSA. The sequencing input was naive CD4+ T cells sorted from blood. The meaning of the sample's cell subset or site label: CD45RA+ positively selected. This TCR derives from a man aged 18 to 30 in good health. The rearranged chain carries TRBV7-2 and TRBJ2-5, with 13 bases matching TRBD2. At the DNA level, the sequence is TGTGCCAGCAGCTTAGGGACTAGCGGGAGTGGACAAGAGACCCAGTACTTC. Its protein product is CASSLGTSGSGQETQYF.